The entry below gives a single TCR beta chain sequence along with its context. How the authors handled the data: Amplification from reference gene primers served as the basis for estimated nucleated cell counts. TCRdb's copy holds only in-frame clones and misses some; the assay was immunoSEQ multiplex PCR. That table gives V, J and clone size, and the DNA gave D and trimming. The data hold 180,000 or so clones, with 88% observed a single time. Trimming removed 3 bases from V and 2 bases from J, with 5 bases in between. The germline gives CDR1 LNHDA, CDR2 SQIVND (reference sequence). This CDR3 has 13 residues. These data come from a study of blood T cell repertoires in COVID-19. Looking at the study overall: Researchers got acute and convalescent COVID-19 samples from the United States, Italy and Spain. T cells, B-cell-depleted T cells, or PBMCs supplied cDNA or gDNA.

The chain joins TRBV19 to TRBJ1-5; D gene ambiguous. This receptor was taken from a man younger than 35 with active or convalescent COVID-19. The sample taken for sequencing was peripheral blood. The CDR3 bases are TGTGCCAGTAGTATCGAGGGCAATCAGCCCCAGCATTTT. Translation: CASSIEGNQPQHF. The full variable domain, completed using reference TRBV19 and TRBJ1-5, is DGGITQSPKYLFRKEGQNVTLSCEQNLNHDAMYWYRQDPGQGLRLIYYSQIVNDFQKGDIAEGYSVSREKKESFPLTVTSAQKNPTAFYLCASSIEGNQPQHFGDGTRLSIL.